This T cell receptor beta chain was sequenced during a study of shared clonotypes between healthy human individuals. Study-wide background: Per donor, three plates held CD4 naive cells, three held CD4 memory, two held CD8 naive and one held CD8 memory.

Germline CDR1 reads MNHEY; CDR2 reads SMNVEV (reference sequence). The germline V and J ends were trimmed by 5 bases and 4 bases, with 17 bases remaining between them. The CDR3 is 15 residues long. The method was immunoSEQ multiplex PCR; TCRdb's version includes in-frame clones alone and lacks a portion of them. The data show about 2.1 million clones, around 95% seen once. Terminally differentiated effector memory CD45RA+ cells were left out of the naive CD8 fraction, which was CD45RO-negative and positively selected for CCR7. This chain joins TRBV27 and TRBJ1-1; tentatively, D is TRBD1 (6 bases). The clonotype originates from a man aged 18-30 years in good health. Some clones in this sample may be carry-over from other donors' samples. The material sequenced was naive CD8+ T cells from PBMCs. The chain's CDR3 is CASSVTQGLGTEAFF. As DNA, the CDR3 is TGTGCCAGCAGTGTTACACAGGGCTTGGGCACTGAAGCTTTCTTT.